Shown below are 6 T cell receptor beta chains from a single sample sequenced in a study of cytomegalovirus exposure and HLA in healthy donors. Method: immunoSEQ multiplex PCR; TCRdb's copy keeps in-frame clones and lacks some. The data show fewer than 400,000 clones, with around 86% seen just once and under 0.85% held by the top ten. The sequencing input was PBMCs. All receptors derive from a woman between 18 and 29 years old in good health and CMV-seronegative.

In the case of this clone: Other DNA sequences in this sample translate to the same CDR3. This chain links TRBV4-3 with TRBJ2-1; 7 bases align to TRBD2. This CDR3 contains 13 residues. Trimming at V came to 4 bases and at J to 4 bases, leaving 1 base not matched to a gene. CDR1 LGHNA and CDR2 YSLEER come from the germline V gene. CDR3 loop: CASSRGGYNEQFF. The CDR3 DNA follows: TGCGCCAGCAGCCGGGGGGGTTACAATGAGCAGTTCTTC.

This rearrangement joins TRBV18 to TRBJ2-2, with TRBD1 matching 7 bases. Per the germline V gene, CDR1 is KGHSH and CDR2 is LQKENI. The CDR3 contains 16 residues. V shed 5 bases, J shed 1 base, and the junction held 7 bases outside the gene matches. The CDR3 sequence is CASSANRGRNTGELFF. In DNA, the CDR3 is TGTGCCAGCTCAGCCAACAGGGGACGGAACACCGGGGAGCTGTTTTTT.

This rearrangement joins TRBV7-3 to TRBJ2-3; 8 bases line up with TRBD2. Germline values: CDR1 SGHTA, CDR2 FQGTGA. Germline trimming cut 1 base from V and 2 bases from J; bases unmatched to any gene: 5. The CDR3 contains 16 residues. CDR3 in DNA: TGTGCCAGCAGCTTAATCCCAGCGGGGGACACAGATACGCAGTATTTT. Translated: CASSLIPAGDTDTQYF.

The rearrangement uses TRBV9 and TRBJ2-7; a possible D gene is TRBD2 (5 bases). V lost 4 bases and J lost 4, with 21 bases in between. Germline V gene data show CDR1 as SGDLS and CDR2 as YYNGEE. This CDR3 contains 16 residues. The CDR3 protein is CASSKTPSGVGYEQYF. The CDR3 DNA follows: TGTGCCAGCAGCAAAACCCCCTCCGGGGTAGGGTACGAGCAGTACTTC.

This chain connects TRBV28 to TRBJ2-7; D is possibly TRBD1 (6 bases). V lost 3 bases and J 3 bases, leaving 18 bases between the germline ends. Germline assignment: CDR1 MDHEN and CDR2 SYDVKM. The CDR3 runs 16 residues. CDR3 region: CASSFDGTRTHYEQYF. In DNA form, the CDR3 reads TGTGCCAGCAGTTTTGACGGGACAAGGACCCACTACGAGCAGTACTTC.

V gene TRBV5-1 combines with J gene TRBJ2-1; maybe TRBD2 (6 bases). The CDR3 is 15 amino acids. Germline CDR1 and CDR2: SGHRS and YFSETQ. Trimming took off 0 bases at V and 2 bases at J, with 9 bases between the two ends. CDR3 sequence reads: CASSLVGEAYNEQFF. CDR3 DNA sequence: TGCGCCAGCAGCTTGGTCGGGGAGGCCTACAATGAGCAGTTCTTC.